This section outlines one T cell receptor beta chain sequence together with its context. The sample holds other DNA sequences that translate to the same CDR3. Here immunoSEQ multiplex PCR was the method, and the copy in TCRdb shows in-frame clones only, minus some. Among 95,000 to 100,000 clones listed, 85% to 95% were seen once. The CDR3 has 12 amino acids. V lost 4 bases, J lost 1 base, and 2 bases lay in between. Per germline, CDR1 SGHRS and CDR2 YFSETQ. This sample was taken from a study of blood T cell repertoires in COVID-19. The overall study: Some COVID-19 samples were acute and others convalescent; all came from the United States, Italy and Spain. PBMCs, B-cell-depleted T cells, or T cells were the source of the cDNA or gDNA that made up the material.

The receptor was derived from a middle-aged man with active COVID-19. V and J are TRBV5-1 and TRBJ2-2, with D unclear. Input material: peripheral blood. The CDR3 bases are TGCGCCAGCAGCCTGAACACCGGGGAGCTGTTTTTT. It encodes CASSLNTGELFF.